This T cell receptor (beta chain) comes out of a study of T cells in Graves' hyperthyroidism and ophthalmopathy. Study conclusions and caveats: Model predictions of ophthalmopathy came a median around 6.5 months before onset. A model of 13 V-J pairs discriminated ophthalmopathy from stable hyperthyroidism. The majority of expanded thyroid clonotypes above 0.001 also appeared in blood.

This clonotype was picked up a small number of times. Its antigen is currently unknown. Under 3 months was the duration of disease in ophthalmopathy patients, who also had a Clinical Activity Score of at least 3 and a NOSPECS grade of at least 4. RNA transcripts served as the template for amplifying TCR beta CDR3 regions. RT-PCR in the first round (using the HTBI primer set) targeted the TCR CDR3. MiXCR, run by TCRdb on the multiplex PCR reads, gives a single entry per CDR3 protein. The profile shows 330,000 or so distinct CDR3 sequences, roughly 19% of them singletons. The ends were cut back, 6 bases at V and 5 bases at J, with 34 bases in the middle. The CDR3 contains 19 residues. The germline V gene has CDR1 SQVTM and CDR2 ANQGSEA.

Sample: blood. The chain links TRBV29-1 to TRBJ2-5; D possibly corresponds to TRBD2 (9 bases). The sequence was collected from a man aged 50 or older with Graves' ophthalmopathy. CDR3 nucleotide sequence: TGCAGCGTAGCCAGGGGGCTGGATGGGGCGGGAGGGTTTAAGGAGACCCAGTACTTC. Its protein is CSVARGLDGAGGFKETQYF.